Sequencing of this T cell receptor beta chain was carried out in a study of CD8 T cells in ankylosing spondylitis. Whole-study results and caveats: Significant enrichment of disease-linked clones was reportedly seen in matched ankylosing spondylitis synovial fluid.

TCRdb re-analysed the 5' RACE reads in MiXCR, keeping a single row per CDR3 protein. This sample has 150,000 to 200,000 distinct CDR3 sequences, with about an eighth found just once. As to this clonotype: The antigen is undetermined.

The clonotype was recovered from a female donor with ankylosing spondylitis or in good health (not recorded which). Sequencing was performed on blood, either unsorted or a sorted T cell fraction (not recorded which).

The chain's CDR3 is CASLQGVGQPQHF. CDR3 sequence (DNA): TGTGCCAGCCTACAGGGCGTAGGACAGCCCCAGCATTTT. V and J are TRBV27 and TRBJ1-5, with a weak D call TRBD1 (6 bases). The V gene lost 8 bases and the J gene lost 7 bases, with 15 bases spanning the gap. Germline assignment: CDR1 MNHEY and CDR2 SMNVEV (reference sequence). This CDR3 is 13 amino acids long.